Presented here are 11 T cell receptor beta chains from one specimen sequenced in a study of cytomegalovirus exposure and HLA in healthy donors. The PCR employed 60 Vbeta primers together with 13 Jbeta primers. The method was immunoSEQ multiplex PCR; TCRdb's version includes in-frame clones alone and lacks a portion of them. The table lists 150,000 to 200,000 clones, roughly four fifths of them singletons, with 4.1% in the top ten. Sequences were obtained from PBMCs. The source is a man aged 45 to 65 in good health and CMV-seropositive.

A word on this clone: Within the sample, other DNA sequences also encode this same CDR3. The chain joins TRBV6-6 to TRBJ1-5, with TRBD1 matching over 7 bases. The V segment lost 6 bases and the J segment 2 bases; nucleotides outside the gene matches: 4. Germline assignment: CDR1 MNHNY and CDR2 SVGAGI (reference sequence). The CDR3 loop spans 14 amino acids. As DNA, the CDR3 is TGTGCCAGCAGACACACAGGGGGCAATCAGCCCCAGCATTTT. Encoded protein: CASRHTGGNQPQHF.

The chain has TRBV28 and TRBJ1-2; 10 bases map to TRBD1. Per germline, CDR1 MDHEN and CDR2 SYDVKM. V shed 4 bases, J shed 7 bases, and the junction held 3 bases outside the gene matches. The CDR3 runs to 13 residues. This chain's CDR3 is CASSSGQGSGYTF. For the CDR3, the DNA is TGTGCCAGCAGTTCGGGACAGGGGTCTGGCTACACCTTC.

The chain recombines TRBV4-3 with TRBJ2-3; a possible D gene is TRBD2 (6 bases). The CDR3 length is 16 residues. Trimming cost V 3 bases and J 6 bases, with 19 bases left between them. Germline assignment: CDR1 LGHNA and CDR2 YSLEER. CDR3 sequence: CASSQGVAGSGDTQYF. CDR3 sequence (DNA): TGCGCCAGCAGCCAGGGGGTTGCGGGGAGCGGTGATACGCAGTATTTT.

This chain connects TRBV2 to TRBJ2-7; perhaps TRBD1 as D (5 bases). The germline V gene has CDR1 SNHLY and CDR2 FYNNEI. This CDR3 spans 14 amino acids. V was clipped by 5 bases and J by 0 bases, with 11 bases between them. CDR3 in amino acids: CASSFQDNSYEQYF. In DNA form, the CDR3 reads TGTGCCAGCAGTTTTCAGGACAACTCCTACGAGCAGTACTTC.

The chain uses TRBV6-5 and TRBJ1-2, with 9 bases matching TRBD1. V lost 2 bases and J lost 2; bases outside the gene matches: 6. The CDR3 consists of 16 residues. Germline V gives CDR1 MNHEY, CDR2 SVGAGI. The CDR3 DNA reads as TGTGCCAGCAGTTACGTTTGGGGGACAGGGAACTATGGCTACACCTTC. Translated: CASSYVWGTGNYGYTF.

This chain uses TRBV27 with TRBJ2-1; D is perhaps TRBD1 (5 bases). V lost 0 bases and J lost 4, with 16 bases in between. This CDR3 region has 17 residues. Germline CDR1 is MNHEY and CDR2 is SMNVEV (reference sequence). The CDR3 spells CASSLSTDNRRYNEQFF. In nucleotides, the CDR3 is TGTGCCAGCAGTTTATCGACGGACAATCGGAGATACAATGAGCAGTTCTTC.

V gene TRBV9 combines with J gene TRBJ2-1; D unresolved. Trimming left V 4 bases short and J 3 bases short, with 8 bases between. The CDR3 is 13 amino acids. The germline gives CDR1 SGDLS, CDR2 YYNGEE. The CDR3 loop reads CASSLTDYNEQFF. The CDR3 region has the DNA TGTGCCAGCAGCCTAACAGACTACAATGAGCAGTTCTTC.

This clone came up a few times. The rearrangement joins TRBV7-2 to TRBJ1-5; 7 bases match TRBD1. CDR1 SGHTA and CDR2 FQGNSA come from the germline V gene. The CDR3 spans 16 residues. With 4 bases clipped from V and 9 bases from J, the junction kept 15 bases outside the gene matches. CDR3 region: CASSSSSGTVYGPQHF. In DNA form, the CDR3 reads TGTGCCAGCAGCTCCTCGTCCGGGACAGTCTATGGGCCCCAGCATTTT. Supplemented by reference TRBV7-2 and TRBJ1-5, the full variable domain reads GAGVSQSPSNKVTEKGKDVELRCDPISGHTALYWYRQSLGQGLEFLIYFQGNSAPDKSGLPSDRFSAERTGGSVSTLTIQRTQQEDSAVYLCASSSSSGTVYGPQHFGDGTRLSIL.

The rearrangement links TRBV6-5 to TRBJ2-7; TRBD1 aligns across 7 bases. Germline V gives CDR1 MNHEY, CDR2 SVGAGI. Unmatched junction bases numbered 11, after V lost 0 bases and J lost 9 bases. There are 15 residues in the CDR3. This chain's CDR3 is CASSYSSPGTVRQYF. CDR3 DNA sequence: TGTGCCAGCAGTTACTCTTCCCCCGGGACAGTGAGGCAGTACTTC.

The CDR3 protein is CASSPPDRAYGYTF. The CDR3 DNA reads as TGTGCCAGCAGTCCACCGGACAGGGCCTATGGCTACACCTTC. The V call is TRBV28, the J call TRBJ1-2; 8 nucleotides match TRBD1. V was pared by 5 bases and J by 4 bases, with 6 bases of the junction left unmatched. CDR3 size: 14 residues. The germline V gene encodes CDR1 MDHEN and CDR2 SYDVKM.

The chain joins TRBV28 to TRBJ2-7, with TRBD2 identical over 11 bases. The CDR3 contains 14 residues. Germline CDR1 is MDHEN and CDR2 is SYDVKM. With 7 bases clipped from V and 3 bases from J, the junction kept 5 bases outside the gene matches. Here the CDR3 DNA reads TGTGCCAGCAACCTAGCGGGAGGTCGCTACGAGCAGTACTTC. Its translation: CASNLAGGRYEQYF.